The clone carrying this T cell receptor beta chain was detected many times. Its antigen is still unknown. The data originate from a study of Graves' ophthalmopathy and Graves' hyperthyroidism. Study-level findings and limits: Clonotypes were expanded in thyroid at above 0.001 frequency, and most also appeared in blood.

Trimming removed 5 bases from V and 7 bases from J, with 11 bases in between. The CDR3 sequence is 12 residues long. Scientists amplified the TCR beta CDR3 regions from RNA transcripts. Amplification began with first-round RT-PCR using HTBI primers, then second-round multiplex PCR was performed. Using its own MiXCR run on the multiplex PCR reads, TCRdb lists one record per CDR3 protein. The data hold 500,000 to 700,000 distinct CDR3 sequences, with 22% observed a single time. Among the hyperthyroidism patients, all were newly diagnosed, aged 18 to 65, with under 2 months' duration. Sequences were obtained from peripheral blood. The TCR originated in a woman younger than 35 with stable Graves' hyperthyroidism. Some clones in this sample may be carry-over from other donors' samples. This chain uses TRBV12-3 or TRBV12-4 with TRBJ1-1; D gene ambiguous. The CDR3 region is CASSEVRIEAFF. The CDR3 nucleotides are TGTGCCAGCAGTGAGGTACGGATTGAAGCTTTCTTT.